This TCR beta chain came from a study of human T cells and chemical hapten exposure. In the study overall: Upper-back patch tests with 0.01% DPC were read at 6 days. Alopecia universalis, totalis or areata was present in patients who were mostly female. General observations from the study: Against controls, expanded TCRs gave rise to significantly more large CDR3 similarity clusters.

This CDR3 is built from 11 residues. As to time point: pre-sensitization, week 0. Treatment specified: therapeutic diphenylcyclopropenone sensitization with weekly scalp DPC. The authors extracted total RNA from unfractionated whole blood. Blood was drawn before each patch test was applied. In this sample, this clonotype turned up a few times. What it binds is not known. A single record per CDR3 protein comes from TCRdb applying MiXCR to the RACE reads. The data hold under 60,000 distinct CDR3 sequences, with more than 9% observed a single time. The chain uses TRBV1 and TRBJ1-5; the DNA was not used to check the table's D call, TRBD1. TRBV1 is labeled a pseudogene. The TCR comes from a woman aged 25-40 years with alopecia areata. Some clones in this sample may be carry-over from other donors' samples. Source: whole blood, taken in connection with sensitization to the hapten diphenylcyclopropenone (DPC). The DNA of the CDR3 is TGCACCAGCCAGGGAGACCAGCCCCAGCATTTT. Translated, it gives CTSQGDQPQHF.